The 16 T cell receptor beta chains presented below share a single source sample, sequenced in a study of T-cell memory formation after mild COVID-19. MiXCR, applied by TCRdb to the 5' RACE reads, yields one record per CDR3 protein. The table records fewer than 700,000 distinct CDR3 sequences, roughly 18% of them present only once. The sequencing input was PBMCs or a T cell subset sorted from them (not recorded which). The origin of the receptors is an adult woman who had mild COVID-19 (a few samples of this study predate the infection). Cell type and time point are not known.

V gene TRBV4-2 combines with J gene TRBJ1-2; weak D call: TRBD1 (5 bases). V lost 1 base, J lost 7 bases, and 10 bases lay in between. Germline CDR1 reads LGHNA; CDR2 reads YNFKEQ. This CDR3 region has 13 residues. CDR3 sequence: CASSQAAGSGYTF. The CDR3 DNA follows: TGTGCCAGCAGCCAAGCCGCAGGGTCTGGCTACACCTTC.

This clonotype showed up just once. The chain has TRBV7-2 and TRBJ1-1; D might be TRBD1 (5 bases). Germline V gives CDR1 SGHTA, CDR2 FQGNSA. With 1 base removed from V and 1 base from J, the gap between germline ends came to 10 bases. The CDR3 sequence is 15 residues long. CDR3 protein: CASSLEGVRNTEAFF. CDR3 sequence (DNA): TGTGCCAGCAGCTTAGAAGGGGTGCGGAACACTGAAGCTTTCTTT.

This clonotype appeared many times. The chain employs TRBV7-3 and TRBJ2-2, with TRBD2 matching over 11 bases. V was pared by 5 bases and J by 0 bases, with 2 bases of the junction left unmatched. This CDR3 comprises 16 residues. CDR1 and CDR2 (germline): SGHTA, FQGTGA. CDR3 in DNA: TGTGCCAGCAGCCTGACTAGCGGGGCGAACACCGGGGAGCTGTTTTTT. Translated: CASSLTSGANTGELFF.

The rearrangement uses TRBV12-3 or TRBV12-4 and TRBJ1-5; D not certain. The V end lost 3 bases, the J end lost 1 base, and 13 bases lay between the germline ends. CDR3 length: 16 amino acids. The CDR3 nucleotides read TGTGCCAGCAGTTTTTCAGGAAGAGGAAGCAATCAGCCCCAGCATTTT. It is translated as CASSFSGRGSNQPQHF.

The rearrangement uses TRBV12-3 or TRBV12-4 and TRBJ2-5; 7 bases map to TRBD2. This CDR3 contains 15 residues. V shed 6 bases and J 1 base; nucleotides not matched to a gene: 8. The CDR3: CASRTSGEPQETQYF. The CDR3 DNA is TGTGCCAGCAGGACAAGCGGGGAGCCCCAAGAGACCCAGTACTTC.

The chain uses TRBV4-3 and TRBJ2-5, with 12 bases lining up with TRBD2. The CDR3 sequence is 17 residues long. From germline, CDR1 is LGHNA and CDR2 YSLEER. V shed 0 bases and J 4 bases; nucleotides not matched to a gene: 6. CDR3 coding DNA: TGCGCCAGCAGCCAAGATTTGACTAGCGGGAGTCGAGAGACCCAGTACTTC. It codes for CASSQDLTSGSRETQYF.

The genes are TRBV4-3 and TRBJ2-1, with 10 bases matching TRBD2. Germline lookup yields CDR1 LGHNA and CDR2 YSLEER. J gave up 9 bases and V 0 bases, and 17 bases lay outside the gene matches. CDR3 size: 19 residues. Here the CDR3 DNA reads TGCGCCAGCAGCCAAGAACCTGCGGGAGCGGGAGGGCCCGGCGGTGAGCAGTTCTTC. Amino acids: CASSQEPAGAGGPGGEQFF.

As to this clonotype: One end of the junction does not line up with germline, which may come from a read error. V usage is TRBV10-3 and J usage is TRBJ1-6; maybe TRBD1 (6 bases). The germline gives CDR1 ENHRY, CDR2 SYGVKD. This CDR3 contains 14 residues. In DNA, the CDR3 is TGTGCCATCAGGTCGGACAGCGCAAATTCACCCATCCACTTT. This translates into CAIRSDSANSPIHF.

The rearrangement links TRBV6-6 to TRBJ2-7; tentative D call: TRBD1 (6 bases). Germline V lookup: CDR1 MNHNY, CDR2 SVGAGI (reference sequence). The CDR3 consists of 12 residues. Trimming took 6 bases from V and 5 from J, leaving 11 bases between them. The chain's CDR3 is CASSLTGHEQYF. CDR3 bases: TGTGCCAGCAGCCTGACAGGTCACGAGCAGTACTTC.

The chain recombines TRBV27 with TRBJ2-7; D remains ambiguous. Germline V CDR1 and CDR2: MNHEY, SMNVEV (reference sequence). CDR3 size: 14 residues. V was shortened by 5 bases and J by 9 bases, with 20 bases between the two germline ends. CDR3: CASSAYQPGAVQYF. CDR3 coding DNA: TGTGCCAGCAGTGCATACCAACCGGGTGCCGTGCAGTACTTC.

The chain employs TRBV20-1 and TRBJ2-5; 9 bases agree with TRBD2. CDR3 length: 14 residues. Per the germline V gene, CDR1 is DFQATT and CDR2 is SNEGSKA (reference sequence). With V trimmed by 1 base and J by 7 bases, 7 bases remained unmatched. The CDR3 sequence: CSARASSGAGTQYF. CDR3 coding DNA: TGCAGTGCTAGAGCCTCTAGCGGGGCGGGGACCCAGTACTTC.

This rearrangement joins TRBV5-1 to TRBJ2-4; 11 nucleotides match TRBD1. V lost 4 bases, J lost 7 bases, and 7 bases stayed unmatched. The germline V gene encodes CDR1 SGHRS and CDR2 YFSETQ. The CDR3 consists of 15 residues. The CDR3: CASSNGQGAGNIQYF. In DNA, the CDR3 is TGCGCCAGCAGCAACGGACAGGGGGCAGGGAACATTCAGTACTTC.

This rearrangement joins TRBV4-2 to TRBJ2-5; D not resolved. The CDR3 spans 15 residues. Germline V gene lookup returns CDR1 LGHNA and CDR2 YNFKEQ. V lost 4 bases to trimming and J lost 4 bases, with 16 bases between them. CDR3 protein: CASSPPQVGPETQYF. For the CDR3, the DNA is TGTGCCAGCAGCCCCCCCCAAGTGGGTCCAGAGACCCAGTACTTC.

As DNA, the CDR3 is TGTGCCAGCAGCTTGGTCCTAGCGGGAGAGGACGAGCAGTACTTC. Its protein product is CASSLVLAGEDEQYF. This chain uses TRBV5-6 with TRBJ2-7; 10 bases match TRBD2. Germline V lookup: CDR1 SGHDT, CDR2 YYEEEE. This CDR3 has 15 amino acids. The V segment lost 0 bases and the J segment 5 bases; nucleotides outside the gene matches: 5.

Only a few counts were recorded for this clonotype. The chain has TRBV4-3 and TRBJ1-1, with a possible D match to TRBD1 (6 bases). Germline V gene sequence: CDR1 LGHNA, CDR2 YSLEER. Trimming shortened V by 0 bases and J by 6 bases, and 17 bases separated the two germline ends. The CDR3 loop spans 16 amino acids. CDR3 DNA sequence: TGCGCCAGCAGCCAAGAACGGGGGTTGGGGGGCGCTGAAGCTTTCTTT. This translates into CASSQERGLGGAEAFF.

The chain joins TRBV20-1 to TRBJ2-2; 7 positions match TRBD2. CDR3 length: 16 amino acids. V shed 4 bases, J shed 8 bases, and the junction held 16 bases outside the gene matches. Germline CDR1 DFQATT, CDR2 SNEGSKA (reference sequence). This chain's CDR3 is CSATPPGLGESGELFF. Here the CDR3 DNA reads TGCAGTGCTACCCCCCCTGGACTAGGGGAATCGGGGGAGCTGTTTTTT.